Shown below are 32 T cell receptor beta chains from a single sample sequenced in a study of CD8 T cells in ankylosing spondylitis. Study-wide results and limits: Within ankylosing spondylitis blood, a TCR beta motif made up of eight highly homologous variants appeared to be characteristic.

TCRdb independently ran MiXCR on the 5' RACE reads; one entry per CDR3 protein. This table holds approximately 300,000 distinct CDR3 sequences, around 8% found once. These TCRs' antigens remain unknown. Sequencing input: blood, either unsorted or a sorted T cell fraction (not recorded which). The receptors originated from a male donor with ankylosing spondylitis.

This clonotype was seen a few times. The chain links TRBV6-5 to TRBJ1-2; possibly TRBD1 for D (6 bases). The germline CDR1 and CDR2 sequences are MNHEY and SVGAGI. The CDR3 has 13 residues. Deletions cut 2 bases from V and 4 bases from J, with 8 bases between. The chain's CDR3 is CASSYGDIYGYTF. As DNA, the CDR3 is TGTGCCAGCAGTTACGGGGACATCTATGGCTACACCTTC.

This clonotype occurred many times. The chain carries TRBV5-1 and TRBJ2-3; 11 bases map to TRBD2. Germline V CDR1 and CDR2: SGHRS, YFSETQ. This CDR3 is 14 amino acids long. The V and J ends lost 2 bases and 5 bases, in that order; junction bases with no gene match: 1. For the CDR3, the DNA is TGCGCCAGCAGCTTAACTAGCGGGAGAGATACGCAGTATTTT. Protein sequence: CASSLTSGRDTQYF.

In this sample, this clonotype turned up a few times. The CDR3, as DNA: TGTGCCAGCAGCAGCAGGTGGAACCAAGAGACCCAGTACTTC. Amino acids: CASSSRWNQETQYF. V is TRBV7-2 and J is TRBJ2-5; D is uncertain. Per germline, CDR1 SGHTA and CDR2 FQGNSA. V lost 5 bases and J 0 bases, leaving 10 bases between the germline ends. The CDR3 is made up of 14 amino acids.

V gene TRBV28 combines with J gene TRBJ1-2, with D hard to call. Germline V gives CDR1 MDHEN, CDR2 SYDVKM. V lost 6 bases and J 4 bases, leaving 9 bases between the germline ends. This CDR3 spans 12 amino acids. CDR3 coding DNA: TGTGCCAGCAGAAATACCAGCTATGGCTACACCTTC. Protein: CASRNTSYGYTF.

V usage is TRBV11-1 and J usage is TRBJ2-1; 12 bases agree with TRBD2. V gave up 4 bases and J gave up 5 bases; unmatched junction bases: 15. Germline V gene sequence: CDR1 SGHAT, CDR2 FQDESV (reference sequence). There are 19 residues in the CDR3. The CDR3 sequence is CASSSPLLLAGGRDNEQFF. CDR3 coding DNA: TGTGCCAGCAGCTCCCCTCTTTTACTAGCGGGAGGCCGGGACAATGAGCAGTTCTTC.

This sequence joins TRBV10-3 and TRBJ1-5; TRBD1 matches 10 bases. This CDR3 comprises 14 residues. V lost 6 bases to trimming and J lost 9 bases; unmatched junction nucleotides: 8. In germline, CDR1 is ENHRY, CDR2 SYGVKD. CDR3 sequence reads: CAISDGQGDRPQHF. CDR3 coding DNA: TGTGCCATCAGCGATGGACAGGGGGATCGGCCCCAGCATTTT.

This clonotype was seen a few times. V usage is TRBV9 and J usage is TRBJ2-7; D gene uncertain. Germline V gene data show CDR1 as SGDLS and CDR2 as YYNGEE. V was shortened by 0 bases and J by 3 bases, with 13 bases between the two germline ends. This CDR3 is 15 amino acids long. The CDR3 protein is CASSVAVGSHYEQYF. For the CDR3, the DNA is TGTGCCAGCAGCGTAGCGGTAGGCAGTCACTACGAGCAGTACTTC.

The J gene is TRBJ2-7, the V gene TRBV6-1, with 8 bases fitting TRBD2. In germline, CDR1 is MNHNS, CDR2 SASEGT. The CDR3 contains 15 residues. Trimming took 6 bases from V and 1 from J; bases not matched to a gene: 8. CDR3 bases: TGTGCCAGCAGCCGAGCGGGAGTTGGTTCCTACGAGCAGTACTTC. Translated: CASSRAGVGSYEQYF.

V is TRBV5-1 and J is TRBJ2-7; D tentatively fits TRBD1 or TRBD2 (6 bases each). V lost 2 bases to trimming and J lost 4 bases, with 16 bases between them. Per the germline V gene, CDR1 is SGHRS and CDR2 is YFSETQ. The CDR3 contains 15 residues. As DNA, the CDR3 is TGCGCCAGCAGCTTCTCCGGGGGCGCGGAGTACGAGCAGTACTTC. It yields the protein CASSFSGGAEYEQYF. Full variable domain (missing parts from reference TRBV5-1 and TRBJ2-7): KAGVTQTPRYLIKTRGQQVTLSCSPISGHRSVSWYQQTPGQGLQFLFEYFSETQRNKGNFPGRFSGRQFSNSRSEMNVSTLELGDSALYLCASSFSGGAEYEQYFGPGTRLTVT.

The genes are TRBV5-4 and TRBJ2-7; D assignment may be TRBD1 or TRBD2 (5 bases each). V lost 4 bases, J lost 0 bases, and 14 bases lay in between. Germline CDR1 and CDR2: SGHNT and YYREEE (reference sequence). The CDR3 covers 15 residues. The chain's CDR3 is CASSQRGPFSYEQYF. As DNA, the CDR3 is TGTGCCAGCAGCCAACGGGGCCCTTTCTCCTACGAGCAGTACTTC.

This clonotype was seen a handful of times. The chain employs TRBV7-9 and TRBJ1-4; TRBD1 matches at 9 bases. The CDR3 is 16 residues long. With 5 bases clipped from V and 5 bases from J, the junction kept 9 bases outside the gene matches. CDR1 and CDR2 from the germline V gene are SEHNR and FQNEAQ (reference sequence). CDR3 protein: CASSAWDRDPNEKLFF. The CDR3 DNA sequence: TGTGCCAGCAGCGCTTGGGACAGGGATCCGAATGAAAAACTGTTTTTT.

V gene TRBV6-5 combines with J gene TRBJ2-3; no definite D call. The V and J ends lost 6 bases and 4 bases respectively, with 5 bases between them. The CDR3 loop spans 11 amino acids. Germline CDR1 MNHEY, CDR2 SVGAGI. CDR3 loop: CASRTADTQYF. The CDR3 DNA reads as TGTGCCAGCAGGACTGCAGATACGCAGTATTTT.

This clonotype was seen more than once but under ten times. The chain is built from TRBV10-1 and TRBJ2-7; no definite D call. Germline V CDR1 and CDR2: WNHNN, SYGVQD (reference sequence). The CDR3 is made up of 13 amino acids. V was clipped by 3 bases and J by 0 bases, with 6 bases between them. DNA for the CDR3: TGCGCCAGCAGTGATACAGCCTCCTACGAGCAGTACTTC. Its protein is CASSDTASYEQYF.

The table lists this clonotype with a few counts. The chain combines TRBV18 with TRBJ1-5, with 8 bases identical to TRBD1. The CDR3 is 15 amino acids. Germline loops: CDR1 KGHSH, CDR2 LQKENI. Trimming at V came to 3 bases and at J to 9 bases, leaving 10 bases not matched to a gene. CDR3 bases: TGTGCCAGCTCACCGGGACAGGCCGATTCCCGGCCCCAGCATTTT. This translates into CASSPGQADSRPQHF.

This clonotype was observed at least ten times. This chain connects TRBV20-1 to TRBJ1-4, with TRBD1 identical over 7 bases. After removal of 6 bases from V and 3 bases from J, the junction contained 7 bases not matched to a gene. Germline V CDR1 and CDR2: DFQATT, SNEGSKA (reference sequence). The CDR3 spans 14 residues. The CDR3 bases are TGCAGTGCCGCTTCCGGGACAGCTAATGAAAAACTGTTTTTT. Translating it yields CSAASGTANEKLFF.

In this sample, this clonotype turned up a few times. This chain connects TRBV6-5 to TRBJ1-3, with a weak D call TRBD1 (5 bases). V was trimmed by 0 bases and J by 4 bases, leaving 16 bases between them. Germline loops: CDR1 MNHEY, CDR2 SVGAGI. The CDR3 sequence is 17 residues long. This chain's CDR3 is CASSYSGVGTKGNTIYF. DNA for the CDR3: TGTGCCAGCAGTTACTCGGGAGTGGGGACCAAGGGAAACACCATATATTTT.

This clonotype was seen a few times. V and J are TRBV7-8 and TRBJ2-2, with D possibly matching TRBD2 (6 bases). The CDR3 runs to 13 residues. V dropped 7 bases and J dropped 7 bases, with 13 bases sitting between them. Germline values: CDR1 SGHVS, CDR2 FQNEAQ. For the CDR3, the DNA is TGTGCCAGCAATAGAGCGGGCGACGGGGAGCTGTTTTTT. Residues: CASNRAGDGELFF.

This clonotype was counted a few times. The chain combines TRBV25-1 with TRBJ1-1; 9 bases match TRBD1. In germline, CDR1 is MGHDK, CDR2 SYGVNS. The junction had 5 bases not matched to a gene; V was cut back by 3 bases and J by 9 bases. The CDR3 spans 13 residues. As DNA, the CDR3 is TGTGCCAGCAGTGACTGGGACAGGGAAAAAGCTTTCTTT. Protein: CASSDWDREKAFF.

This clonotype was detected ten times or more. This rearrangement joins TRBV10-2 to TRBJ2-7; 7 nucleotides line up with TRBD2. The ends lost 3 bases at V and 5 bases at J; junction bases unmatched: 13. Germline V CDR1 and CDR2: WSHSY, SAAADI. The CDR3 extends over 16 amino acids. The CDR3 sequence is CASSDQLANNRDEQYF. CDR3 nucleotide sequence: TGCGCCAGCAGTGACCAACTAGCGAACAACCGGGACGAGCAGTACTTC.

This CDR3 reads CASSPRGQSTDTQYF. The CDR3 DNA is TGTGCCAGCTCACCACGCGGTCAGAGCACAGATACGCAGTATTTT. This rearrangement joins TRBV18 to TRBJ2-3; D ambiguous. The CDR3 runs to 15 residues. Germline V CDR1 and CDR2: KGHSH, LQKENI. V shed 1 base and J shed 0 bases, with 8 bases lying between them. Full variable domain (missing parts from reference TRBV18 and TRBJ2-3): NAGVMQNPRHLVRRRGQEARLRCSPMKGHSHVYWYRQLPEEGLKFMVYLQKENIIDESGMPKERFSAEFPKEGPSILRIQQVVRGDSAAYFCASSPRGQSTDTQYFGPGTRLTVL.

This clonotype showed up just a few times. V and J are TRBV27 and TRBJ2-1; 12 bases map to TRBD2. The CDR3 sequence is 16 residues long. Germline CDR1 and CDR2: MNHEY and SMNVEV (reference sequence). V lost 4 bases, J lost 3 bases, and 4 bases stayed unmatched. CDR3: CASSSVTSGSYNEQFF. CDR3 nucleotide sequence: TGTGCCAGCAGTTCAGTGACTAGCGGGAGCTACAATGAGCAGTTCTTC.

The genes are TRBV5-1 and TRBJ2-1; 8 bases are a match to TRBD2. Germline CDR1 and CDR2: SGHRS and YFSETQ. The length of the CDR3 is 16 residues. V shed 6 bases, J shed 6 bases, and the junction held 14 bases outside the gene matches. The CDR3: CASTTIPGLESNEQFF. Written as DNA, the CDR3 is TGCGCCAGCACCACGATCCCGGGACTAGAAAGCAATGAGCAGTTCTTC.

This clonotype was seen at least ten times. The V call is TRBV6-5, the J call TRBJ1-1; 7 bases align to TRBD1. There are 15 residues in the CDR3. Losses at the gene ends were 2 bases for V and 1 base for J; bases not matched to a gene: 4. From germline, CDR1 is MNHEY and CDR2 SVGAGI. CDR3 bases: TGTGCCAGCAGTTACCCACAGGGGAGGAACACTGAAGCTTTCTTT. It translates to CASSYPQGRNTEAFF.

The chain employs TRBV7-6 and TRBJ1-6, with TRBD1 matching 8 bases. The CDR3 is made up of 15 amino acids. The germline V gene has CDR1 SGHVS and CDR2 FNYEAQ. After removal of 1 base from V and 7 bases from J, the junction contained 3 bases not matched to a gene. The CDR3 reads CASSLETGENSPLHF. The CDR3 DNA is TGTGCCAGCAGCTTAGAGACAGGGGAAAATTCACCCCTCCACTTT.

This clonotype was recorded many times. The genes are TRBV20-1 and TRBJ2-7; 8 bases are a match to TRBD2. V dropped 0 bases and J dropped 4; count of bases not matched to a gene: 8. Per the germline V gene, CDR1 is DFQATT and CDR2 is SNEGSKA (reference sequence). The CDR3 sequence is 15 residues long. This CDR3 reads CSARDPTSGIYEQYF. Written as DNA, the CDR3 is TGCAGTGCTAGAGATCCCACTAGCGGAATATACGAGCAGTACTTC.

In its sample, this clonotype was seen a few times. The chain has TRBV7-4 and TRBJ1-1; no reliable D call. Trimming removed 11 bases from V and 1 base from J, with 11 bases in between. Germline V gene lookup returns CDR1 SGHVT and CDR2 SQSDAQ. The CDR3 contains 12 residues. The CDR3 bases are TGTGCCGGAAACTCGGAGAACACTGAAGCTTTCTTT. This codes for CAGNSENTEAFF.

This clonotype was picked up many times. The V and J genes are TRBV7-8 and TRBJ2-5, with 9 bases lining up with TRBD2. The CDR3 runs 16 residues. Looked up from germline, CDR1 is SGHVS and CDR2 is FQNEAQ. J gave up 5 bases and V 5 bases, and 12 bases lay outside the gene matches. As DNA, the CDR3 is TGTGCCAGCAGCCACTCAGGCGGGAGGGCTTTTGAGACCCAGTACTTC. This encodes CASSHSGGRAFETQYF.

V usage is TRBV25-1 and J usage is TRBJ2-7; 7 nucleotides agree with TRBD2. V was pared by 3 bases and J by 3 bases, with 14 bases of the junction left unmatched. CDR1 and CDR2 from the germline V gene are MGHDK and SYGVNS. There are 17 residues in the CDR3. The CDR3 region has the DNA TGTGCCAGCAGTGAGGGCCTAGCGGACTGGGACTTCTACGAGCAGTACTTC. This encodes CASSEGLADWDFYEQYF.

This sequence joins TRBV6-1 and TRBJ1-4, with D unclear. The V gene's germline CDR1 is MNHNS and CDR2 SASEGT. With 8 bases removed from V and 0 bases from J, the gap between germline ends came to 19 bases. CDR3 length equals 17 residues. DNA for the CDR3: TGTGCCAGCGGGCGAATGGGCCAAGTTGCAACTAATGAAAAACTGTTTTTT. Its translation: CASGRMGQVATNEKLFF.

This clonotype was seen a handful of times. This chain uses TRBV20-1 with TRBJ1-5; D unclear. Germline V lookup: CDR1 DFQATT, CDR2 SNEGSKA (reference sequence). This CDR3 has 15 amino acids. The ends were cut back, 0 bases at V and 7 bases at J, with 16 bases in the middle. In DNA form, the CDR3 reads TGCAGTGCTAGAGAAACAAGCACCAGCATACAGCCCCAGCATTTT. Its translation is CSARETSTSIQPQHF.

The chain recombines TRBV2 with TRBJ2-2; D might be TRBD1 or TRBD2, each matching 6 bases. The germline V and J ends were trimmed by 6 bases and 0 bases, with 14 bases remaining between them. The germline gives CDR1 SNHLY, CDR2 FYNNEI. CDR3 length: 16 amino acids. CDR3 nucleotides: TGTGCCAGCAGCTCCGGGGGCGGAACGAACACCGGGGAGCTGTTTTTT. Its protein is CASSSGGGTNTGELFF.

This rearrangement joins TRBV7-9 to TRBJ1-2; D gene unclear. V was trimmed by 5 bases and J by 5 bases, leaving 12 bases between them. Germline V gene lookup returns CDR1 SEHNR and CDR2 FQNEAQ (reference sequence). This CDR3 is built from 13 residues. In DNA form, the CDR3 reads TGTGCCAGCAGCCCAGACGCAGGATATGGCTACACCTTC. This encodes CASSPDAGYGYTF. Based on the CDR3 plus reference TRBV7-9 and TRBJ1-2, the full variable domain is DTGVSQNPRHKITKRGQNVTFRCDPISEHNRLYWYRQTLGQGPEFLTYFQNEAQLEKSRLLSDRFSAERPKGSFSTLEIQRTEQGDSAMYLCASSPDAGYGYTFGSGTRLTVV.